The 10 T cell receptor beta chains below all came from one sample that was sequenced in a study of cytomegalovirus exposure and HLA in healthy donors. PCR employed 60 Vbeta and 13 Jbeta primers. The table came from immunoSEQ multiplex PCR; TCRdb's copy has only in-frame clones and leaves some out. The sample lists about 190,000 clones, roughly 79% occurring once. Sequencing was performed on PBMCs. The receptor set was obtained from a woman in her late teens or twenties in good health and CMV-seronegative.

This chain connects TRBV5-1 to TRBJ1-6; no clear D gene. The CDR3 is 16 residues long. Germline assignment: CDR1 SGHRS and CDR2 YFSETQ. The V and J ends lost 3 bases and 0 bases respectively, with 10 bases between them. DNA of the CDR3: TGCGCCAGCAGCTCGGGTGAGAGCTCCTATAATTCACCCCTCCACTTT. Translation gives CASSSGESSYNSPLHF.

The rearrangement joins TRBV7-6 to TRBJ1-1; possible D gene TRBD1, 5 bases. The CDR3 extends over 15 amino acids. V was shortened by 3 bases and J by 0 bases, with 11 bases between the two germline ends. Germline loops: CDR1 SGHVS, CDR2 FNYEAQ. CDR3 DNA: TGTGCCAGCAGCTTCGGGGGGGGAATGAACACTGAAGCTTTCTTT. Amino acids: CASSFGGGMNTEAFF.

This rearrangement joins TRBV27 to TRBJ2-7, with 9 bases fitting TRBD1. Trimming removed 8 bases from V and 3 bases from J; junction bases left unmatched: 5. Germline CDR1 and CDR2: MNHEY and SMNVEV (reference sequence). The CDR3 covers 13 residues. The CDR3 here is CASGTGSLYEQYF. CDR3 DNA: TGTGCCAGCGGGACAGGGTCCCTCTACGAGCAGTACTTC.

The V and J genes are TRBV5-1 and TRBJ1-1; TRBD1 agrees at 10 bases. Germline CDR1 is SGHRS and CDR2 is YFSETQ. This CDR3 has 16 residues. With 4 bases clipped from V and 5 bases from J, the junction kept 11 bases outside the gene matches. CDR3 region: CASSHFGQGERTEAFF. The DNA of the CDR3 is TGCGCCAGCAGCCATTTCGGACAGGGGGAGAGGACTGAAGCTTTCTTT.

The chain carries TRBV28 and TRBJ2-3, with TRBD2 matching over 8 bases. CDR1 is MDHEN, CDR2 SYDVKM, per germline. This CDR3 contains 14 residues. The J segment lost 7 bases and the V segment lost 8 bases, leaving 11 bases of the junction unmatched. CDR3 amino acids: CASGYGGRTNTQYF. In nucleotides, the CDR3 is TGTGCCAGCGGTTACGGCGGGAGGACAAATACGCAGTATTTT. Supplemented by reference TRBV28 and TRBJ2-3, the full variable domain reads DVKVTQSSRYLVKRTGEKVFLECVQDMDHENMFWYRQDPGLGLRLIYFSYDVKMKEKGDIPEGYSVSREKKERFSLILESASTNQTSMYLCASGYGGRTNTQYFGPGTRLTVL.

V usage is TRBV4-1 and J usage is TRBJ2-2, with D uncertain. The CDR3 spans 14 residues. V lost 4 bases, J lost 6 bases, and 12 bases lay in between. Germline loops: CDR1 MGHRA, CDR2 YSYEKL. The CDR3: CASSPYRNPGELFF. CDR3 nucleotides: TGCGCCAGCAGCCCATACAGAAATCCCGGGGAGCTGTTTTTT.

V is TRBV15 and J is TRBJ2-7, with 8 bases aligning to TRBD1. The CDR3 is 14 residues long. With V trimmed by 4 bases and J by 2 bases, 4 bases remained unmatched. Germline V gene sequence: CDR1 LNHNV, CDR2 YYDKDF (reference sequence). CDR3 DNA: TGTGCCACCAGCACCGACAGGGGCCCCTACGAGCAGTACTTC. This sequence encodes CATSTDRGPYEQYF.

This chain joins TRBV7-9 and TRBJ2-1; TRBD2 matches at 7 bases. Per germline, CDR1 SEHNR and CDR2 FQNEAQ (reference sequence). V lost 1 base and J lost 9; bases outside the gene matches: 6. This CDR3 has 14 residues. The CDR3 nucleotides read TGTGCCAGCAGCTTAGACGCGGGAGTTGTTGAGCAGTTCTTC. Translated: CASSLDAGVVEQFF.

CDR3: CASSMGAEQYF. DNA for the CDR3: TGCGCCAGCTCCATGGGGGCCGAGCAGTACTTC. This rearrangement joins TRBV10-1 to TRBJ2-7, with D possibly TRBD1 on 6 matching bases. Per germline, CDR1 WNHNN and CDR2 SYGVQD (reference sequence). The CDR3 loop spans 11 amino acids. Trimming took 8 bases from V and 6 from J, leaving 11 bases between them.

The V and J genes are TRBV2 and TRBJ2-7; 10 bases line up with TRBD2. The CDR3 is made up of 16 amino acids. The ends lost 3 bases at V and 6 bases at J; junction bases unmatched: 11. CDR1 SNHLY and CDR2 FYNNEI come from the germline V gene. The CDR3 DNA follows: TGTGCCAGCAGTGACCTCCTGACAGCGGGGGGGCGCGAGCAGTACTTC. Translation gives CASSDLLTAGGREQYF. Complete variable domain (other parts from reference TRBV2 and TRBJ2-7): EPEVTQTPSHQVTQMGQEVILRCVPISNHLYFYWYRQILGQKVEFLVSFYNNEISEKSEIFDDQFSVERPDGSNFTLKIRSTKLEDSAMYFCASSDLLTAGGREQYFGPGTRLTVT.